Listed here is a single T cell receptor beta chain. The CDR3 has 14 amino acids. Trimming pared 4 bases from V and 6 bases from J, leaving 16 bases between. Per germline, CDR1 SGHRS and CDR2 YFSETQ. TCR beta VDJ and CDR3 were profiled, and genomic DNA was the template. One entry per CDR3 protein results from TCRdb running MiXCR on the reads. Seen here are 400,000 to 450,000 distinct CDR3 sequences, about two thirds observed once, and the top ten hold approximately 4%. This sample was taken from a study of CD8+CD57+ T cells in acquired aplastic anemia. Study-wide context: DNA recovered from sorted CD4+ and CD8+ cells had a mean of around 3.2 ug. Healthy donor CD4+ cell samples had a mean of roughly 9.8 million reads.

The sequenced sample consisted of sorted CD4+, CD8+, or CD8+CD57+ T cells (not recorded which) from PBMCs. The clonotype comes from a human donor in good health, serving as a control. The J gene is TRBJ2-5, the V gene TRBV5-1, with D tentatively TRBD1 or TRBD2 (5 bases each). The CDR3 coding sequence is TGCGCCAGCAGCCGACGGGACGACCGGAAGACCCAGTACTTC. It is translated as CASSRRDDRKTQYF.